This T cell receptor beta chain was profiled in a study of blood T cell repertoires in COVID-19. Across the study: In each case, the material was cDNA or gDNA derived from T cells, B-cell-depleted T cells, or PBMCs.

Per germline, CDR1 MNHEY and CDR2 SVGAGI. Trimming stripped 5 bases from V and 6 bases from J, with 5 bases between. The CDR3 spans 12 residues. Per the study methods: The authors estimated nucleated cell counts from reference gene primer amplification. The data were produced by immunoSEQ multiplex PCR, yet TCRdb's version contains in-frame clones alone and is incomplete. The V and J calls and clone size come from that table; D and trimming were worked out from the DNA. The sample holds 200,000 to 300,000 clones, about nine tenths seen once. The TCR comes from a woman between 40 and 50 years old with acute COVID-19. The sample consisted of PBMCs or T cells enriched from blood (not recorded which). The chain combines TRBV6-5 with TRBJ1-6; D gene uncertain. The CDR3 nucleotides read TGTGCCAGCAGTCAGTTTAATTCACCCCTCCACTTT. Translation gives CASSQFNSPLHF.